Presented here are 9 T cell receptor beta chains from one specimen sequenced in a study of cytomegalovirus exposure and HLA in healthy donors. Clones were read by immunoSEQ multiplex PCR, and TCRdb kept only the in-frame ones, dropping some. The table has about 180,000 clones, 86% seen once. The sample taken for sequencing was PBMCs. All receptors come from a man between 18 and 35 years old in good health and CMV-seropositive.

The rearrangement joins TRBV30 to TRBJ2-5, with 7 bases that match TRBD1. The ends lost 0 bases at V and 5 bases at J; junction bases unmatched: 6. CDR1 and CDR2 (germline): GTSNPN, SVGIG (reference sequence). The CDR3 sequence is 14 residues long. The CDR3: CAWSVGGASETQYF. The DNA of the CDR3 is TGTGCCTGGAGTGTAGGGGGCGCGTCGGAGACCCAGTACTTC.

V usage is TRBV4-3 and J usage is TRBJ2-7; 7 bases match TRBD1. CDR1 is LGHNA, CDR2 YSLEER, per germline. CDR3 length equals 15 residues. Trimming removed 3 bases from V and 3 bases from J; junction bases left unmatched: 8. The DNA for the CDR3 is TGCGCCAGCAGCCACTCCGGGACAGCTGTCTACGAGCAGTACTTC. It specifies CASSHSGTAVYEQYF.

The CDR3 protein is CASSLAGPNTEAFF. The CDR3 nucleotides read TGTGCCAGCAGCTTAGCAGGTCCGAACACTGAAGCTTTCTTT. V is TRBV7-3 and J is TRBJ1-1; D remains ambiguous. Trimming pared 2 bases from V and 1 base from J, leaving 8 bases between. From germline, CDR1 is SGHTA and CDR2 FQGTGA. The CDR3 spans 14 residues.

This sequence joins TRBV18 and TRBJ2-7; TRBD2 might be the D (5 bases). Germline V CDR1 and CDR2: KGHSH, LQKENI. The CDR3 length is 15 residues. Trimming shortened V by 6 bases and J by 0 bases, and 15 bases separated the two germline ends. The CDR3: CASSQIPGSSYEQYF. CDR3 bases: TGTGCCAGCTCTCAAATTCCGGGGAGCTCCTACGAGCAGTACTTC.

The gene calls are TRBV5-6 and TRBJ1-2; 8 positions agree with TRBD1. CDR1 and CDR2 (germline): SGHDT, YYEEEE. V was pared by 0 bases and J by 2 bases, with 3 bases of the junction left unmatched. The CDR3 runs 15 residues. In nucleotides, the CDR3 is TGTGCCAGCAGCTTGGCCAGGGGGCGGAACTATGGCTACACCTTC. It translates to CASSLARGRNYGYTF.

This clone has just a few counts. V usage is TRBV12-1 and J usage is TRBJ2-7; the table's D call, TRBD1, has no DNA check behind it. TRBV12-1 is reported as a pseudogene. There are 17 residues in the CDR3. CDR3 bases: TGTGCCAGCAGTTTTGGGGGACGGGACAGGGGCCCCTACGAGCAGTACTTC. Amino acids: CASSFGGRDRGPYEQYF.

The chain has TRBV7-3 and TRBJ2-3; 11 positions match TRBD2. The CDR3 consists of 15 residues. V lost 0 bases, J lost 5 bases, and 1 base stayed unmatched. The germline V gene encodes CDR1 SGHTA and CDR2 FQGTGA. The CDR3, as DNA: TGTGCCAGCAGCTTAACTAGCGGGGGGGGAGATACGCAGTATTTT. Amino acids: CASSLTSGGGDTQYF.

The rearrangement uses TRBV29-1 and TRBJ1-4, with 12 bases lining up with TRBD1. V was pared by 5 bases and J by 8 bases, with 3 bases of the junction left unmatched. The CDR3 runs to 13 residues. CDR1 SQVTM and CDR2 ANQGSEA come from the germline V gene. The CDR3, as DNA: TGCAGCGTTATGGGACAGGGGGCAGAAAAACTGTTTTTT. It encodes CSVMGQGAEKLFF.

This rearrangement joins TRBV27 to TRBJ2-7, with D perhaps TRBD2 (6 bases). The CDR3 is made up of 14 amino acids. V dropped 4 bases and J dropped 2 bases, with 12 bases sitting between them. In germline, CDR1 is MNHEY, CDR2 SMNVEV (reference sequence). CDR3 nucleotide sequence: TGTGCCAGCAGTTCGGGACTTCGTCCCTACGAGCAGTACTTC. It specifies CASSSGLRPYEQYF.